The 9 T cell receptor beta chains below were found in one sample sequenced in a study of Tregs in tolerant kidney transplant recipients. Only in-frame clones appear in the TCRdb table, and some are missing; sequencing was by immunoSEQ multiplex PCR. This table holds tens of thousands of clones, roughly 84% found once. Sequences were obtained from CD4+ T cells from blood. Receptor source: a human donor in good health.

A few counts support this clone. The genes are TRBV27 and TRBJ1-6, with 7 bases matching TRBD1. The CDR3 loop spans 17 amino acids. V lost 4 bases to trimming and J lost 4 bases; unmatched junction nucleotides: 10. Germline values: CDR1 MNHEY, CDR2 SMNVEV (reference sequence). CDR3 DNA: TGTGCCAGCAGTTCCCAAACCCCGGGACAGTATAATTCACCCCTCCACTTT. Protein product: CASSSQTPGQYNSPLHF.

V and J are TRBV9 and TRBJ2-2; D is unresolved. Per the germline V gene, CDR1 is SGDLS and CDR2 is YYNGEE. V lost 4 bases and J 1 base, leaving 8 bases between the germline ends. The CDR3 runs to 14 residues. CDR3 in amino acids: CASSWTVNTGELFF. The DNA of the CDR3 is TGTGCCAGCAGCTGGACGGTGAACACCGGGGAGCTGTTTTTT.

In this sample, this clone turned up a few times. V usage is TRBV21-1 and J usage is TRBJ1-1; whether TRBD1, the table's D call, matches the DNA was not checked. TRBV21-1 is a pseudogene. CDR3 length: 16 residues. The CDR3 reads CASSVQGLPSNTEAFF. CDR3 nucleotides: TGTGCCAGCAGCGTTCAGGGTCTTCCTTCGAACACTGAAGCTTTCTTT.

This chain joins TRBV4-3 and TRBJ1-4; weak D call: TRBD1 (5 bases). V was clipped by 1 base and J by 7 bases, with 13 bases between them. CDR1 is LGHNA and CDR2 is YSLEER in the germline V gene. CDR3 length: 15 amino acids. The CDR3, as DNA: TGCGCCAGCAGCCAAGTTGGAGGGGCTGGTGAAAAACTGTTTTTT. Amino acid sequence: CASSQVGGAGEKLFF.

The V call is TRBV5-5, the J call TRBJ2-3; D might be TRBD1 (9 bases). This CDR3 region has 19 residues. Trimming took 3 bases from V and 7 from J, leaving 30 bases between them. Germline-derived CDR1 and CDR2 are SGHKS and YYEKEE (reference sequence). CDR3 nucleotide sequence: TGTGCCAGCAGCTCCCACCGGGACAGGGCGGGGGGCCGAGTATATACGCAGTATTTT. It encodes CASSSHRDRAGGRVYTQYF. The full variable domain, its missing parts supplied by reference TRBV5-5 and TRBJ2-3, is DAGVTQSPTHLIKTRGQQVTLRCSPISGHKSVSWYQQVLGQGPQFIFQYYEKEERGRGNFPDRFSARQFPNYSSELNVNALLLGDSALYLCASSSHRDRAGGRVYTQYFGPGTRLTVL.

This sequence joins TRBV5-5 and TRBJ2-7, with no clear D. Trimming left V 3 bases short and J 3 bases short, with 10 bases between. The CDR3 totals 13 residues. CDR1 SGHKS and CDR2 YYEKEE come from the germline V gene (reference sequence). The CDR3 is CASSSYGDYEQYF. The CDR3 coding sequence is TGTGCCAGCAGCTCCTATGGCGACTACGAGCAGTACTTC.

The J gene is TRBJ1-1, the V gene TRBV29-1, with D unclear. Germline CDR1 SQVTM, CDR2 ANQGSEA. V dropped 2 bases and J dropped 1 base, with 8 bases sitting between them. The CDR3 is 13 amino acids. CDR3 nucleotides: TGCAGCGTTGAAAAAAACCCGAACACTGAAGCTTTCTTT. As protein: CSVEKNPNTEAFF.

This chain joins TRBV4-2 and TRBJ2-2; unclear D gene. Trimming removed 4 bases from V and 1 base from J, with 7 bases in between. CDR1 LGHNA and CDR2 YNFKEQ come from the germline V gene. The CDR3 runs 14 residues. CDR3 amino acids: CASSPDQNTGELFF. As DNA, the CDR3 is TGTGCCAGCAGCCCGGATCAGAACACCGGGGAGCTGTTTTTT.

The chain links TRBV5-6 to TRBJ1-1; D not resolved. The CDR3 length is 13 residues. CDR1 is SGHDT and CDR2 is YYEEEE in the germline V gene. V was clipped by 0 bases and J by 5 bases, with 8 bases between them. The CDR3 is CASSLERDTEAFF. As DNA, the CDR3 is TGTGCCAGCAGCTTGGAAAGGGATACTGAAGCTTTCTTT.